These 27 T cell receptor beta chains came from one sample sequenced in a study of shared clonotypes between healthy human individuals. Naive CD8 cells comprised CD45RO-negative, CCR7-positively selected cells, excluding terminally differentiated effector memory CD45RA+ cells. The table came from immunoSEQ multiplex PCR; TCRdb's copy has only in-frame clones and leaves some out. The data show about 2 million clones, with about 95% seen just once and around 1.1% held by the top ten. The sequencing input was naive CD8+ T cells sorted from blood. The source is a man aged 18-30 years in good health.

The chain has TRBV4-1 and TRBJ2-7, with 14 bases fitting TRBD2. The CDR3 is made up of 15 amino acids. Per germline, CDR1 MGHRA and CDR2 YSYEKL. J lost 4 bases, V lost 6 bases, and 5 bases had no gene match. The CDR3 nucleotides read TGCGCCAGCAGTGTCGGGACTAGCGGGGGTTACGAGCAGTACTTC. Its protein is CASSVGTSGGYEQYF.

The CDR3 region has the DNA TGCGCCAGCAGAACCACCGAGGGGGACTACGAGCAGTACTTC. It yields the protein CASRTTEGDYEQYF. This sequence joins TRBV10-2 and TRBJ2-7; weak D call: TRBD1 (6 bases). Germline V gives CDR1 WSHSY, CDR2 SAAADI. Trimming stripped 6 bases from V and 3 bases from J, with 15 bases between. The length of the CDR3 is 14 residues.

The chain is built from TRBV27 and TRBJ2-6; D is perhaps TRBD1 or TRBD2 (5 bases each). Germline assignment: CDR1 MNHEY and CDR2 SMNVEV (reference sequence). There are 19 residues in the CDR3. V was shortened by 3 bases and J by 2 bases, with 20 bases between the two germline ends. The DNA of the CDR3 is TGTGCCAGCAGTTTTGGCCCGGGGCTTGGGGTCGCTGGGGCCAACGTCCTGACTTTC. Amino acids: CASSFGPGLGVAGANVLTF.

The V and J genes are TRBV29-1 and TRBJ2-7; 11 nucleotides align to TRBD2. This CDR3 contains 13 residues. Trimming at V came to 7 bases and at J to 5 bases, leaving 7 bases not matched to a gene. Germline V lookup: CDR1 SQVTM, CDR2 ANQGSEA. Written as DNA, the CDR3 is TGCAGCGCCATAGCGGGAGGGCCCCACGAGCAGTACTTC. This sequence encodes CSAIAGGPHEQYF.

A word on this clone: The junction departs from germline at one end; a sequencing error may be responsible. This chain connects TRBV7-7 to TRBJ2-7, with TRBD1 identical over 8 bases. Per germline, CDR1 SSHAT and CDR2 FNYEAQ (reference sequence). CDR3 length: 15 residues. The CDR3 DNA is TGTGCTAGCAGCTTAGGTCCGGACAGGGTTTACGAGCAGTACTTC. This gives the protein CASSLGPDRVYEQYF.

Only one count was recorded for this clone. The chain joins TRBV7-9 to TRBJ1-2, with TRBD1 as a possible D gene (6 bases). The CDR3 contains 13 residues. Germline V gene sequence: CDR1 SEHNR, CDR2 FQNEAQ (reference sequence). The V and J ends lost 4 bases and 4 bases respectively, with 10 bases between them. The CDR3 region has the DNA TGTGCCAGCAGCTCCACAGGGTTCTATGGCTACACCTTC. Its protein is CASSSTGFYGYTF.

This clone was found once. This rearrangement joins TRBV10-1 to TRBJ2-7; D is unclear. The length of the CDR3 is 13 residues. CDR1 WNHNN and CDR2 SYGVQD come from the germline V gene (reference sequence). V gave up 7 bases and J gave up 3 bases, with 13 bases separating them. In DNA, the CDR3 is TGCGCCAGCACTTGGACGCATATCTACGAGCAGTACTTC. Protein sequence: CASTWTHIYEQYF.

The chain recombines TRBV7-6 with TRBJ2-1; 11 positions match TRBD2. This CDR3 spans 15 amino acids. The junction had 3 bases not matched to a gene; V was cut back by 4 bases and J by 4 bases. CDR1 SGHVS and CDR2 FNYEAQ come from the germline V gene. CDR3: CASSSIAGGYNEQFF. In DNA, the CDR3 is TGTGCCAGCAGCTCCATAGCGGGGGGGTACAATGAGCAGTTCTTC.

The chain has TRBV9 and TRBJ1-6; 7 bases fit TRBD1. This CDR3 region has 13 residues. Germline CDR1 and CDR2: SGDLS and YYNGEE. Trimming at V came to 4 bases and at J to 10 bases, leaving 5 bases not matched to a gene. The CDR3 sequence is CASSTGDPSPLHF. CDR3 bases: TGTGCCAGCAGCACAGGGGACCCGTCACCCCTCCACTTT.

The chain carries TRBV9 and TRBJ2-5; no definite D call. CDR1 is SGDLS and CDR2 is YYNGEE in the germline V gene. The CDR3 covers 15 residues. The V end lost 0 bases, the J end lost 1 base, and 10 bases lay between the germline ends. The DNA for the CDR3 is TGTGCCAGCAGCGTAGGCCCGATGACCCAAGAGACCCAGTACTTC. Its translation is CASSVGPMTQETQYF.

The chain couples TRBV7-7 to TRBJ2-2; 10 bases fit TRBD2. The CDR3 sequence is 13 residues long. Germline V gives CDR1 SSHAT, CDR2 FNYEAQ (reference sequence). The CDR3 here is CALAGDTTGELFF. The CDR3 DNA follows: TGTGCTCTAGCGGGAGATACCACCGGGGAGCTGTTTTTT.

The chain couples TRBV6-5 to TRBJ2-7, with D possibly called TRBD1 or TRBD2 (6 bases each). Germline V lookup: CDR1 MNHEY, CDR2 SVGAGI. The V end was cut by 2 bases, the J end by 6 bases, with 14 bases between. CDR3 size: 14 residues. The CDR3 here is CASSYGGARGEQYF. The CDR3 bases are TGTGCCAGCAGTTACGGAGGGGCCAGGGGCGAGCAGTACTTC.

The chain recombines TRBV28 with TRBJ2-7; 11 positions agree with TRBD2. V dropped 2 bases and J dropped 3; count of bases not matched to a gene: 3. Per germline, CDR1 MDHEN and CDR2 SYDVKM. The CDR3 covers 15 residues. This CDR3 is CASSLRGLADYEQYF. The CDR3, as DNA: TGTGCCAGCAGTTTAAGGGGACTAGCGGACTACGAGCAGTACTTC.

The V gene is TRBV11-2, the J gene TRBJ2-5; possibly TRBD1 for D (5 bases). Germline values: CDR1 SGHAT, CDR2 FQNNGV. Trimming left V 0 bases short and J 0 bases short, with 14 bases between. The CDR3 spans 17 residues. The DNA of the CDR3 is TGTGCCAGCAGCTTAGATGCCTTGACAGAGTACCAAGAGACCCAGTACTTC. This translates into CASSLDALTEYQETQYF.

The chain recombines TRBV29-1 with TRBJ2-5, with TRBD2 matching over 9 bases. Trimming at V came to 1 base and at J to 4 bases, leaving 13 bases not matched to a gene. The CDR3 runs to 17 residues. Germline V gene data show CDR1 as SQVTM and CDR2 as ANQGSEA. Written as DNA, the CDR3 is TGCAGCGTTGAAGTCCCCCTCGGAGCGGGGGGCCGAGAGACCCAGTACTTC. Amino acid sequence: CSVEVPLGAGGRETQYF.

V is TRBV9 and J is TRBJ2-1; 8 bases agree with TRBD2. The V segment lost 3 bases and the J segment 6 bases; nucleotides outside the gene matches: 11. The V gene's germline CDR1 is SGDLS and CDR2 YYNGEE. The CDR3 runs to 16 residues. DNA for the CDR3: TGTGCCAGCAGCGACCCCAGCGGGAGACCCCTCAATGAGCAGTTCTTC. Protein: CASSDPSGRPLNEQFF. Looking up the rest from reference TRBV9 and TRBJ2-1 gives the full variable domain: DSGVTQTPKHLITATGQRVTLRCSPRSGDLSVYWYQQSLDQGLQFLIQYYNGEERAKGNILERFSAQQFPDLHSELNLSSLELGDSALYFCASSDPSGRPLNEQFFGPGTRLTVL.

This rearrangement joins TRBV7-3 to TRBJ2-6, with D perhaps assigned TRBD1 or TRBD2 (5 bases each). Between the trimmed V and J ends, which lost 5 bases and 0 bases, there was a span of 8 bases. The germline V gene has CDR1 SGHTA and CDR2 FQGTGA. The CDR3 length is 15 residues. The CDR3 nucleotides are TGTGCCAGCAGCCATGGGACCTCTGGGGCCAACGTCCTGACTTTC. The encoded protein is CASSHGTSGANVLTF.

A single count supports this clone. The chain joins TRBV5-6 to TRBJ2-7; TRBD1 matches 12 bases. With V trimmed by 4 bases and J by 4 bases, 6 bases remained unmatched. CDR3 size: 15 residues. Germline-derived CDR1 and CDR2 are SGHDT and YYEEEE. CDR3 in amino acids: CASSPGTGGFYEQYF. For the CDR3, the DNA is TGTGCCAGCAGCCCCGGGACAGGGGGCTTTTACGAGCAGTACTTC.

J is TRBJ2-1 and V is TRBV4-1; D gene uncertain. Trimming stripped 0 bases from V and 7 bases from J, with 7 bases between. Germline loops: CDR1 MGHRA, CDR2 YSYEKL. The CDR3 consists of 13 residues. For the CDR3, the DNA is TGCGCCAGCAGCCAAGACAAGAGAAATGAGCAGTTCTTC. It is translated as CASSQDKRNEQFF.

In DNA form, the CDR3 reads TGTGCCCGATCCATAGCGGGGTCGGTGACCCAGTACTTC. Protein: CARSIAGSVTQYF. J is TRBJ2-5 and V is TRBV30; TRBD2 aligns across 8 bases. Germline-derived CDR1 and CDR2 are GTSNPN and SVGIG (reference sequence). This CDR3 contains 13 residues. Unmatched junction bases numbered 12, after V lost 8 bases and J lost 7 bases.

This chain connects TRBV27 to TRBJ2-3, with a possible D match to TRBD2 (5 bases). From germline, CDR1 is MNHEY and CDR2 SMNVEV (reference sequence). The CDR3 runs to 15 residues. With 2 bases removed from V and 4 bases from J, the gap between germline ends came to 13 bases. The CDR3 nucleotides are TGTGCCAGCAGTTTAATCGGGGTAGCCGCAGATACGCAGTATTTT. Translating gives CASSLIGVAADTQYF.

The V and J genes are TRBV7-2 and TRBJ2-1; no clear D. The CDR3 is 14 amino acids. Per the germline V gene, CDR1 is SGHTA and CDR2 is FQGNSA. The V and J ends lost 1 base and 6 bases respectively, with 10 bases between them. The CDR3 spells CASSLVSPFNEQFF. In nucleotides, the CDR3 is TGTGCCAGCAGCTTAGTCAGCCCTTTCAATGAGCAGTTCTTC.

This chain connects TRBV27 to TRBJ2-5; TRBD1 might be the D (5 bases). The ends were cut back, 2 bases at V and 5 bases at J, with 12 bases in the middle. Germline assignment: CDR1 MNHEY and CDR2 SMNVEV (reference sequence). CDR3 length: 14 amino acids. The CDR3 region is CASSLGALGETQYF. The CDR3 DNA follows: TGTGCCAGCAGTTTAGGGGCCCTCGGGGAGACCCAGTACTTC.

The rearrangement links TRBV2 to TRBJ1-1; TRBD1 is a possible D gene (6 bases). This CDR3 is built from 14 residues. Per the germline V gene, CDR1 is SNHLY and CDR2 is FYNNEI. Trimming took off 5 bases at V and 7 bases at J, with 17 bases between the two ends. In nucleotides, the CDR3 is TGTGCCAGCAGTATCCCCTGGGGGGCTGTTGAAGCTTTCTTT. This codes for CASSIPWGAVEAFF.

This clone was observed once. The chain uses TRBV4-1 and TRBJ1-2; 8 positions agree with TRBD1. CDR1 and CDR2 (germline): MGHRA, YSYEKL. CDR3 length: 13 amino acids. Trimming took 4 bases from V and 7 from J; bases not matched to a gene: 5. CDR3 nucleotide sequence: TGCGCCAGCAGCCTCGGACAGGGCTCTGGCTACACCTTC. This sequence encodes CASSLGQGSGYTF.

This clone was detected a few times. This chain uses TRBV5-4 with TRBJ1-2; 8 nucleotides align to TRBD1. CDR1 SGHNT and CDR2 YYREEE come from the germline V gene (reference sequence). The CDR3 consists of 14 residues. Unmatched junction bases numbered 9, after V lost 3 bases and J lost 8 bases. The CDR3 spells CASSSPGGARGYTF. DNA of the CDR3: TGTGCCAGCAGCTCTCCAGGGGGCGCGCGGGGCTACACCTTC.

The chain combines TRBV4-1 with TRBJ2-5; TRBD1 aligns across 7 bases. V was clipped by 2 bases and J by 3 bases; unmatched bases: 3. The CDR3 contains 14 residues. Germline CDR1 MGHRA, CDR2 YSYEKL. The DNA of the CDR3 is TGCGCCAGCAGCCAATCAGGGGGAAAAGAGACCCAGTACTTC. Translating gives CASSQSGGKETQYF.